What follows are 20 T cell receptor beta chains derived from one specimen sequenced in a study of shared clonotypes between healthy human individuals. Method: immunoSEQ multiplex PCR; TCRdb's copy keeps in-frame clones and lacks some. The sample consists of 2 million to 2.5 million clones, just under 95% of them appearing once. The sequenced sample consisted of naive CD4+ T cells from PBMCs. The subset was: CD45RA+ positively selected. The receptors stem from a man aged 18 to 30 in good health. Some clones in this sample may be carry-over from other donors' samples.

The CDR3 reads CASSYSKTVVIYEAFF. The CDR3 DNA follows: TGTGCCAGCAGTTACTCGAAGACCGTCGTAATCTATGAAGCTTTCTTT. The chain recombines TRBV6-5 with TRBJ1-1, with no clear D. With 0 bases removed from V and 7 bases from J, the gap between germline ends came to 18 bases. The CDR3 covers 16 residues. Germline values: CDR1 MNHEY, CDR2 SVGAGI.

The chain recombines TRBV4-3 with TRBJ1-5; possibly TRBD1 for D (5 bases). Germline V gene data show CDR1 as LGHNA and CDR2 as YSLEER. The CDR3 length is 17 residues. Trimming cost V 3 bases and J 5 bases, with 20 bases left between them. The CDR3 DNA sequence: TGCGCCAGCAGCCAGGCCCTAGCAGGGTTGGGCGATCAGCCCCAGCATTTT. Protein: CASSQALAGLGDQPQHF.

This sequence joins TRBV29-1 and TRBJ1-2; 8 bases are a match to TRBD1. The trim removed 6 bases at V and 5 bases at J, leaving 5 bases unmatched. The CDR3 runs 12 residues. Germline CDR1 is SQVTM and CDR2 is ANQGSEA. CDR3 loop: CSVLDRDYGYTF. CDR3 nucleotides: TGCAGCGTATTGGACAGGGATTATGGCTACACCTTC.

The V and J genes are TRBV2 and TRBJ1-1; perhaps TRBD1 as D (6 bases). The germline gives CDR1 SNHLY, CDR2 FYNNEI. Trimming pared 7 bases from V and 4 bases from J, leaving 16 bases between. There are 14 residues in the CDR3. The CDR3 here is CASTIQGGGTEAFF. The CDR3 DNA reads TGTGCCAGCACTATACAGGGCGGAGGCACTGAAGCTTTCTTT.

A word on this clone: Other DNA sequences from this sample encode an identical CDR3 as well. V and J are TRBV5-1 and TRBJ2-5, with TRBD2 matching 8 bases. CDR3 length: 16 residues. The V gene end was trimmed by 0 bases and the J gene end by 4 bases; junction bases not matched to a gene: 8. Germline V gives CDR1 SGHRS, CDR2 YFSETQ. CDR3 sequence: CASSLVGAGGGETQYF. In DNA form, the CDR3 reads TGCGCCAGCAGCTTGGTCGGCGCGGGAGGCGGAGAGACCCAGTACTTC.

The rearrangement joins TRBV19 to TRBJ2-5; D gene unclear. Germline V CDR1 and CDR2: LNHDA, SQIVND (reference sequence). CDR3 length: 11 residues. The V end was cut by 5 bases, the J end by 1 base, with 2 bases between. In DNA, the CDR3 is TGTGCCAGTAGTGGCCAAGAGACCCAGTACTTC. Its translation is CASSGQETQYF.

About this clone itself: The sample carries other DNA sequences with the same CDR3. The chain uses TRBV18 and TRBJ1-4; possibly TRBD1 for D (5 bases). Germline loops: CDR1 KGHSH, CDR2 LQKENI. The CDR3 sequence is 14 residues long. V lost 3 bases, J lost 4 bases, and 9 bases lay in between. The DNA for the CDR3 is TGTGCCAGCTCACCGGGACGCCTTAATGAAAAACTGTTTTTT. Its translation: CASSPGRLNEKLFF.

The rearrangement uses TRBV9 and TRBJ2-7; D remains unclear. V was trimmed by 4 bases and J by 4 bases, leaving 9 bases between them. Germline V gives CDR1 SGDLS, CDR2 YYNGEE. This CDR3 contains 12 residues. CDR3 nucleotide sequence: TGTGCCAGCAGCCCGACTGATTACGAGCAGTACTTC. This codes for CASSPTDYEQYF. Supplemented by reference TRBV9 and TRBJ2-7, the full variable domain reads DSGVTQTPKHLITATGQRVTLRCSPRSGDLSVYWYQQSLDQGLQFLIQYYNGEERAKGNILERFSAQQFPDLHSELNLSSLELGDSALYFCASSPTDYEQYFGPGTRLTVT.

This chain links TRBV19 with TRBJ2-3; TRBD2 aligns across 8 bases. V dropped 0 bases and J dropped 2; count of bases not matched to a gene: 13. CDR1 LNHDA and CDR2 SQIVND come from the germline V gene (reference sequence). CDR3 length: 19 amino acids. CDR3 coding DNA: TGTGCCAGTAGTATAGATCTATCCCGGCCTAGCGGGCTCACAGATACGCAGTATTTT. Protein product: CASSIDLSRPSGLTDTQYF.

This clone was observed a few times. The genes are TRBV28 and TRBJ1-1; 7 nucleotides align to TRBD1. Germline values: CDR1 MDHEN, CDR2 SYDVKM. The CDR3 has 15 amino acids. V dropped 4 bases and J dropped 1; count of bases not matched to a gene: 6. CDR3 DNA: TGTGCCAGCAGTTCCTTCGGGACAGCGAACACTGAAGCTTTCTTT. Translating gives CASSSFGTANTEAFF.

The V and J genes are TRBV11-2 and TRBJ1-3; no clear D. Germline CDR1 and CDR2: SGHAT and FQNNGV. The V gene lost 3 bases and the J gene lost 0 bases, with 9 bases spanning the gap. The CDR3 extends over 15 amino acids. The CDR3 protein is CASSLRGFSGNTIYF. The CDR3 nucleotides are TGTGCCAGCAGCTTGAGAGGTTTCTCTGGAAACACCATATATTTT. Filled out from reference TRBV11-2 and TRBJ1-3, the complete variable domain reads EAGVAQSPRYKIIEKRQSVAFWCNPISGHATLYWYQQILGQGPKLLIQFQNNGVVDDSQLPKDRFSAERLKGVDSTLKIQPAKLEDSAVYLCASSLRGFSGNTIYFGEGSWLTVV.

V is TRBV28 and J is TRBJ1-1; D perhaps matches TRBD1 (5 bases). Trimming cost V 7 bases and J 5 bases, with 17 bases left between them. The CDR3 length is 14 residues. CDR1 MDHEN and CDR2 SYDVKM come from the germline V gene. The CDR3 loop reads CASTPWKGWTEAFF. In DNA, the CDR3 is TGTGCCAGCACCCCTTGGAAGGGGTGGACTGAAGCTTTCTTT.

This clone has a handful of counts. Other DNA sequences in this sample translate to the same CDR3. The rearrangement links TRBV28 to TRBJ1-2; a weak D match, TRBD1 (6 bases). The V end lost 6 bases, the J end lost 7 bases, and 18 bases lay between the germline ends. Germline V gene lookup returns CDR1 MDHEN and CDR2 SYDVKM. This CDR3 has 14 amino acids. The DNA for the CDR3 is TGTGCCAGCAGCAAAGGACAGACATATCGTGGCTACACCTTC. It encodes CASSKGQTYRGYTF.

The rearrangement links TRBV6-6 to TRBJ2-7; D might be TRBD2 (6 bases). The CDR3 has 14 residues. Germline-derived CDR1 and CDR2 are MNHNY and SVGAGI (reference sequence). With 8 bases removed from V and 3 bases from J, the gap between germline ends came to 17 bases. CDR3 bases: TGTGCCAGCCATGGGACTCTTTCCCACTACGAGCAGTACTTC. Protein: CASHGTLSHYEQYF.

The V and J genes are TRBV5-4 and TRBJ2-3; D call uncertain. Per germline, CDR1 SGHNT and CDR2 YYREEE (reference sequence). The CDR3 is 16 amino acids. Trimming removed 4 bases at V and 0 bases at J, with 15 bases between. CDR3 in amino acids: CASSGNLDASTDTQYF. In DNA form, the CDR3 reads TGTGCCAGCAGCGGAAACCTAGACGCTAGCACAGATACGCAGTATTTT.

The table lists this clone with a count of one. The chain combines TRBV15 with TRBJ1-4; no firm D call. Trimming took off 1 base at V and 6 bases at J, with 12 bases between the two ends. This CDR3 contains 15 residues. The germline CDR1 and CDR2 sequences are LNHNV and YYDKDF (reference sequence). The CDR3 nucleotides are TGTGCCACCAGCAGAGGAGGCCCAGTAGATGAAAAACTGTTTTTT. Encoded protein: CATSRGGPVDEKLFF.

V usage is TRBV28 and J usage is TRBJ1-1, with D unclear. V dropped 7 bases and J dropped 1 base, with 13 bases sitting between them. This CDR3 contains 14 residues. Germline assignment: CDR1 MDHEN and CDR2 SYDVKM. Written as DNA, the CDR3 is TGTGCCAGCACCCCGGACTGGAAGAACACTGAAGCTTTCTTT. Translated, it gives CASTPDWKNTEAFF.

This clone was detected once. V gene TRBV6-6 combines with J gene TRBJ2-2, with a weak D call TRBD2 (6 bases). Trimming left V 8 bases short and J 2 bases short, with 12 bases between. Germline V lookup: CDR1 MNHNY, CDR2 SVGAGI (reference sequence). The CDR3 is 14 residues long. The CDR3 bases are TGTGCCAGCTTTTGGGGGGTCAACACCGGGGAGCTGTTTTTT. The encoded protein is CASFWGVNTGELFF.

The genes are TRBV7-2 and TRBJ2-3, with D unresolved. Trimming stripped 1 base from V and 4 bases from J, with 9 bases between. The CDR3 contains 14 residues. CDR1 is SGHTA, CDR2 FQGNSA, per germline. CDR3 sequence reads: CASSLVPSSDTQYF. Here the CDR3 DNA reads TGTGCCAGCAGCTTAGTACCATCGTCAGATACGCAGTATTTT.

The genes are TRBV5-1 and TRBJ2-2; possibly TRBD1 or TRBD2 for D (5 bases each). The CDR3 consists of 15 residues. CDR1 and CDR2 (germline): SGHRS, YFSETQ. The ends were cut back, 0 bases at V and 4 bases at J, with 10 bases in the middle. CDR3 region: CASSLGAGTTGELFF. DNA of the CDR3: TGCGCCAGCAGCTTGGGCGCAGGGACCACCGGGGAGCTGTTTTTT.